This paragraph covers one T cell receptor beta chain sequence. Its antigen specificity is not known. No much larger clone is present one base from it, and per-base qualities are unavailable. At one collaborating source in Seattle, patients were enrolled during active infection and were followed longitudinally through the course of disease. Whole blood was collected in K2EDTA tubes by collaborating institutions according to the institutions' own protocols. For TCRbeta analysis, collaborators shipped samples as frozen whole blood, isolated PBMCs, or DNA extracted from either of those sample types. The sample belongs to a study of blood T cell repertoires in COVID-19 (dated by TCRdb to about 2020). Background for the entire study: Collaborator samples came from the United States, Italy and Spain and covered acute and convalescent phases of COVID-19. The material from the prospective study consisted of cDNA or gDNA derived from T cells, B-cell-depleted T cells, or PBMCs. Subjects who had been exposed to COVID-19, were actively infected with it, or had recovered from it provided the deeply sampled blood TCRbeta repertoires that made up the dataset. The repertoires were released in a freely available public database intended as a resource for research on the immune response to SARS-CoV-2. Samples were obtained from the ongoing ImmuneRACE study (first 160 participants) and from over a thousand subjects provided by 6 global collaborators. Sample metadata almost always included a de-identified subject ID, COVID-19 status, age in years and sex. Where available, HLA class I and class II types were taken from metadata supplied by the sample provider and were not determined by assay-based typing. Overall study outcomes, separate from this receptor: The amount of clinical and demographic metadata varied by source and participant and was provided uncurated.

TCRbeta CDR3 regions were amplified from genomic DNA by means of the immunoSEQ Assay, a bias-controlled multiplex PCR. The authors' analysis ran thus. Within the assay, amplification of reference gene primers was used to estimate how many nucleated cells each sample contained. Sequence reads were collapsed and filtered to measure the absolute abundance of every unique TCRbeta CDR3 rearrangement. For each sample, productive Simpson clonality was calculated as the square root of Simpson's diversity index across productive rearrangements. TCRdb stores this immuneACCESS table with in-frame sequences only. Part of the clones is absent; in the studies checked, under half of the shortfall reflects unresolved V genes, and no reason is known for the rest. The V and J calls and clone size are taken from that table; D and trimming were inferred from the DNA. The sample contains 300,000 to 400,000 clones, around 88% of them found a single time. The ten largest make up roughly 6.6% of the sample.

The germline V gene encodes CDR1 LGHDT and CDR2 YNNKEL (reference sequence). Reading from cysteine to phenylalanine, the CDR3 counts 16 amino acids. The sequence is cut down to CDR3 DNA, 48 bases in frame from base 1. Relative to germline, V is 0 bases shorter and J is 0 bases shorter, with 10 bases between their ends. The chain joins TRBV3-1 (or the pseudogene TRBV3-2) to TRBJ2-3; the D segment cannot be called with confidence. The receptor was isolated from a woman aged 55-75 years with COVID-19, enrolled during active disease. The sequenced sample consisted of peripheral blood. The DNA reads as follows: TGTGCCAGCAGCCAAGATGGCGGTCCTAGCACAGATACGCAGTATTTT. It specifies CASSQDGGPSTDTQYF.